Sequencing of this T cell receptor (beta chain) was carried out in a study of T cells after yellow fever vaccination. Notes on the study in general: High-abundance clonotypes from the bulk population could contaminate FACS-sorted repertoires.

On this clonotype: Its antigen is undetermined.

Germline CDR1 and CDR2: MNHNS and SASEGT. The junction had 6 bases not matched to a gene; V was cut back by 4 bases and J by 3 bases. The CDR3 totals 15 residues. Using its own MiXCR run on the 5' RACE reads, TCRdb lists one record per CDR3 protein. The sample includes fewer than 85,000 distinct CDR3 sequences, 7.5% to 9% of them seen just once. V and J are TRBV6-1 and TRBJ2-1; 7 bases are a match to TRBD2. Here the sequenced sample was CD8+ T cells sorted from PBMCs, taken on the day of the yellow fever booster vaccination. The receptor was derived from a man aged 30 to 45 who received the YFV17D yellow fever vaccine. This CDR3 reads CASSAASGDYNEQFF. The CDR3 DNA sequence: TGTGCCAGCAGTGCGGCTAGCGGAGACTACAATGAGCAGTTCTTC.